The following is a T cell receptor beta chain sequence with its context. The sample belongs to a study of blood T cell repertoires in COVID-19. Study context: Acute-phase and convalescent COVID-19 samples originated in the United States, Italy and Spain. PBMCs, B-cell-depleted T cells, or T cells provided the cDNA or gDNA that made up the material.

This CDR3 region has 14 residues. Germline-derived CDR1 and CDR2 are LGHDT and YNNKEL (reference sequence). V shed 8 bases, J shed 8 bases, and the junction held 7 bases outside the gene matches. Libraries were prepared by immunoSEQ multiplex PCR; TCRdb keeps only in-frame clonotypes and omits some of them. The sample includes about 230,000 clones, 83% of them seen just once. Sequenced input: peripheral blood. The chain recombines TRBV3-1 (or the pseudogene TRBV3-2) with TRBJ2-1; 12 bases are a match to TRBD2. The source of this sequence is a woman aged 70-85 years with active or convalescent COVID-19. Written as DNA, the CDR3 is TGTGCCAGCGTACTAGCGGGAGGTGGGGATGAGCAGTTCTTC. The encoded protein is CASVLAGGGDEQFF.